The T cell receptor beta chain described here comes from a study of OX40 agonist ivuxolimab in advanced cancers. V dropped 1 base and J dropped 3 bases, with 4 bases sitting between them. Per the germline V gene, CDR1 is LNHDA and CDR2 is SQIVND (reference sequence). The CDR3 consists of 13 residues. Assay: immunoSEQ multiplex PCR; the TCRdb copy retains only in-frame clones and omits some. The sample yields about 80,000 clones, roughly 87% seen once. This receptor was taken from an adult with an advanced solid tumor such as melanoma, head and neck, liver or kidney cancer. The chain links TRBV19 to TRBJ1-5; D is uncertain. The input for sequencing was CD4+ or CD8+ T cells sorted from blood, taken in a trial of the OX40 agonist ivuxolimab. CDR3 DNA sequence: TGTGCCAGTAGTATAGGGTTCAATCAGCCCCAGCATTTT. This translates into CASSIGFNQPQHF.